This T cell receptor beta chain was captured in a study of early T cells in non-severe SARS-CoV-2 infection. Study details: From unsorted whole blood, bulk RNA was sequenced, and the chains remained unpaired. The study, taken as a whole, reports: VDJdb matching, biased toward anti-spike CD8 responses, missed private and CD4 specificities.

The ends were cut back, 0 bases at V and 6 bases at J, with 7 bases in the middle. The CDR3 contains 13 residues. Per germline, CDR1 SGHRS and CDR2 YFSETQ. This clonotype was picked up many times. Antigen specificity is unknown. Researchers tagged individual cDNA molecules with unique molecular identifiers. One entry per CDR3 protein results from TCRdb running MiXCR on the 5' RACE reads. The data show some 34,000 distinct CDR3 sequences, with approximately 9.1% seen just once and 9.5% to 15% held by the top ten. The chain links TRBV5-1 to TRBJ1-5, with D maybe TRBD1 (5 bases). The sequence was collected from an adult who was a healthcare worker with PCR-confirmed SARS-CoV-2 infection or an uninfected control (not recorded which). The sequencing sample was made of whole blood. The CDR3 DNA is TGCGCCAGCAGCTTGGGGCAGGGTCAGCCCCAGCATTTT. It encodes CASSLGQGQPQHF.